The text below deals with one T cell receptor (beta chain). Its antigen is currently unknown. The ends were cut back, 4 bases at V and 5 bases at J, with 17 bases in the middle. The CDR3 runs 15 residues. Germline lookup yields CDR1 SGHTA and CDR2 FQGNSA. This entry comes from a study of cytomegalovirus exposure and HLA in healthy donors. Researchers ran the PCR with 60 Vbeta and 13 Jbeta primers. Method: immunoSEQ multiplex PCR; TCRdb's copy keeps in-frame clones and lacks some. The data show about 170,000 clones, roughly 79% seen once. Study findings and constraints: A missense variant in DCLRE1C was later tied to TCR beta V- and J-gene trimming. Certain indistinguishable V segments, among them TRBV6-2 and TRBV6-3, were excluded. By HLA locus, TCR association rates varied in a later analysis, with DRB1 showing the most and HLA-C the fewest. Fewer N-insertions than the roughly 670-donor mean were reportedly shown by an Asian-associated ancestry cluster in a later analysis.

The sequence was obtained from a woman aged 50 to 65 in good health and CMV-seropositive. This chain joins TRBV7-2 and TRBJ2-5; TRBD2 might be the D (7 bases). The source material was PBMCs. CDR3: CASSYAWGGGETQYF. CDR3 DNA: TGTGCCAGCAGCTATGCCTGGGGGGGCGGGGAGACCCAGTACTTC.